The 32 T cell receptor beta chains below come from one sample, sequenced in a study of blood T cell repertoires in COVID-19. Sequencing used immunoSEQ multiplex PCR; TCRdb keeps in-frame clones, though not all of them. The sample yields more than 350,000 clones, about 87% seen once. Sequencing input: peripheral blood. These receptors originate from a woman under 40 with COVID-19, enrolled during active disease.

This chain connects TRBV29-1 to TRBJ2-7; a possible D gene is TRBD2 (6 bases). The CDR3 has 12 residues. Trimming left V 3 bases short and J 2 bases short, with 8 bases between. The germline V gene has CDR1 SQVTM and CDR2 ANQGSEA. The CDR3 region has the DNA TGCAGCGTTGAGGAGGGGACCTACGAGCAGTACTTC. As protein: CSVEEGTYEQYF.

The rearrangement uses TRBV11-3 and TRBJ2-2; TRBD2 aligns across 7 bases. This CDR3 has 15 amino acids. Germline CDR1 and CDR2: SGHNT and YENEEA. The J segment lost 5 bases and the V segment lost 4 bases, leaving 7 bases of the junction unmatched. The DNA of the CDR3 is TGTGCCAGCAGCTCCTCTAGCGGTCCGACCGGGGAGCTGTTTTTT. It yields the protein CASSSSSGPTGELFF.

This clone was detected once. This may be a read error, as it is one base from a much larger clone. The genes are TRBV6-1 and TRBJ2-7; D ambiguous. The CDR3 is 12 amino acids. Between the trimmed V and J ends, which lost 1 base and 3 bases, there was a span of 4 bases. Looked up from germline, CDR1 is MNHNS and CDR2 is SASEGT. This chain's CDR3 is CASSEGSYEQYF. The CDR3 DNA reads TGTGCCAGCAGTGAAGGCAGCTACGAGCAGTACTTC.

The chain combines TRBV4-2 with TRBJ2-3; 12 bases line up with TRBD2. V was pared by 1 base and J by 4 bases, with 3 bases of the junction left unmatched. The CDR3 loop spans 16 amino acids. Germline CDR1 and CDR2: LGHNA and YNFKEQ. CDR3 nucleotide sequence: TGTGCCAGCAGCCAAGGACTAGCGGGAGAATCAGATACGCAGTATTTT. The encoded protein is CASSQGLAGESDTQYF.

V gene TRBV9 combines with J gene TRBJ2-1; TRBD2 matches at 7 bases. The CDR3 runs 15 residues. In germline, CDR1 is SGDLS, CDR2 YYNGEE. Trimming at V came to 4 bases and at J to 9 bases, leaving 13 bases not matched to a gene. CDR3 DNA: TGTGCCAGCAGCCCCGGACTGGCGGGAGAAGGTGAGCAGTTCTTC. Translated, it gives CASSPGLAGEGEQFF.

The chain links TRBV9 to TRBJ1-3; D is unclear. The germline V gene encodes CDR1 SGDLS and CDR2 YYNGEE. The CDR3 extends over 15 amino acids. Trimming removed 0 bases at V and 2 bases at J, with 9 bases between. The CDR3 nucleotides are TGTGCCAGCAGCGTAGAACCTGAGGCTGGAAACACCATATATTTT. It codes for CASSVEPEAGNTIYF.

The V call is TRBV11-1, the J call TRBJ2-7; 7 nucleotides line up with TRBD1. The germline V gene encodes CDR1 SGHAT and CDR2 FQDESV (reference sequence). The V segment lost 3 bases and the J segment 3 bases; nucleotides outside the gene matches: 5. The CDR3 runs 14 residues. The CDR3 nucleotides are TGTGCCAGCAGCTTTGGTCAGGGGGACTACGAGCAGTACTTC. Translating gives CASSFGQGDYEQYF.

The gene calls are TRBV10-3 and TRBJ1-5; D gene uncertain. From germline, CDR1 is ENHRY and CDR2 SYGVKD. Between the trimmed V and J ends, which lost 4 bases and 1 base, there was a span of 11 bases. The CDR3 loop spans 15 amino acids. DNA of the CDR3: TGTGCCATCAGTGCAGGCCAATCGAGCAATCAGCCCCAGCATTTT. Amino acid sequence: CAISAGQSSNQPQHF.

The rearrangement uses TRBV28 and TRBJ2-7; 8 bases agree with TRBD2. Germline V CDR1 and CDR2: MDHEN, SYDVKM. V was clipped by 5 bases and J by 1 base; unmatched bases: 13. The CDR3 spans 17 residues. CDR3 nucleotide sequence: TGTGCCAGCAGTGTGGCGGGAGGCCTGGCTCTTTCCTACGAGCAGTACTTC. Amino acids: CASSVAGGLALSYEQYF.

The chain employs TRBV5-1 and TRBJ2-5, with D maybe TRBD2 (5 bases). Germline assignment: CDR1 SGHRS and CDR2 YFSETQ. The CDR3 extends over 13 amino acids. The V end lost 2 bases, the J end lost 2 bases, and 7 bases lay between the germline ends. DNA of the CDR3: TGCGCCAGCAGCTTCGGGATACAAGAGACCCAGTACTTC. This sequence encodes CASSFGIQETQYF.

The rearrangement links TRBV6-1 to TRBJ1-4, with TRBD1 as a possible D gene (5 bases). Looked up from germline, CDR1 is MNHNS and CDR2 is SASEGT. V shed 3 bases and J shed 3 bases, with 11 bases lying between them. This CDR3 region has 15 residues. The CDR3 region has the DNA TGTGCCAGCAGTGACCACAGGTTGGCTAATGAAAAACTGTTTTTT. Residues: CASSDHRLANEKLFF.

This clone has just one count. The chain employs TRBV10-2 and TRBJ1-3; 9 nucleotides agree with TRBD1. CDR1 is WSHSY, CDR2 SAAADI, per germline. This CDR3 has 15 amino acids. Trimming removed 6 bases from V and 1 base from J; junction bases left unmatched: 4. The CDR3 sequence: CASRGTGTSGNTIYF. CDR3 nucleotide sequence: TGCGCCAGCAGAGGGACAGGGACTTCTGGAAACACCATATATTTT.

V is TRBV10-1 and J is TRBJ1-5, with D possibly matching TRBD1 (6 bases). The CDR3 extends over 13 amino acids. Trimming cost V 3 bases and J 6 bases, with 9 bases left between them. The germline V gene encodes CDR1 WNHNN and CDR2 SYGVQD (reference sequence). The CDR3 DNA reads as TGCGCCAGCAGTGACACAGGGATTCAGCCCCAGCATTTT. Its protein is CASSDTGIQPQHF.

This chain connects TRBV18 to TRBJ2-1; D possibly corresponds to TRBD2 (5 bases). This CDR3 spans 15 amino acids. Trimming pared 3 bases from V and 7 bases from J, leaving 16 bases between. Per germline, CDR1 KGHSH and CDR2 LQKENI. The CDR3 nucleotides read TGTGCCAGCTCACCTGGTACTACATCGGGGAATGAGCAGTTCTTC. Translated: CASSPGTTSGNEQFF.

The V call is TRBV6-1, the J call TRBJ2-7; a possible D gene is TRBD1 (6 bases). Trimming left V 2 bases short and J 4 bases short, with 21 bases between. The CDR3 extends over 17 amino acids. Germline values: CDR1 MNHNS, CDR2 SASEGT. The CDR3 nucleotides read TGTGCCAGCAGTGAACAGGGGAGAAAGAGGGGGAAATACGAGCAGTACTTC. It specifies CASSEQGRKRGKYEQYF.

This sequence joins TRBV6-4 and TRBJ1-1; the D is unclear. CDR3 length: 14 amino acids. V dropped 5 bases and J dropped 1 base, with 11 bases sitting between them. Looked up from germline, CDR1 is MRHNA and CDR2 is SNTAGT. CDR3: CASSPTRKNTEAFF. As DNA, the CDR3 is TGTGCCAGCAGTCCGACACGGAAGAACACTGAAGCTTTCTTT.

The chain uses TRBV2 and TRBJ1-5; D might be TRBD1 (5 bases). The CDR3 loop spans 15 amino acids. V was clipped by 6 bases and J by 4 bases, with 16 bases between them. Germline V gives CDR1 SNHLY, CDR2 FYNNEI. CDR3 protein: CASSVYRQTNQPQHF. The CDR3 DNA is TGTGCCAGCAGCGTTTATCGACAGACAAATCAGCCCCAGCATTTT.

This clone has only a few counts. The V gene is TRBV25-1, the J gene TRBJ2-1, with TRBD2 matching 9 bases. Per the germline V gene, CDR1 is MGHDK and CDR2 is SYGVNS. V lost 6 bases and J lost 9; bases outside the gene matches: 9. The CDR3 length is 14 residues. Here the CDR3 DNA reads TGTGCCAGCAGGTCGGGGACTAGCACGGGTGAGCAGTTCTTC. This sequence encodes CASRSGTSTGEQFF. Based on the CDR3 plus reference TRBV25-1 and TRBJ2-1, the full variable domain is EADIYQTPRYLVIGTGKKITLECSQTMGHDKMYWYQQDPGMELHLIHYSYGVNSTEKGDLSSESTVSRIRTEHFPLTLESARPSHTSQYLCASRSGTSTGEQFFGPGTRLTVL.

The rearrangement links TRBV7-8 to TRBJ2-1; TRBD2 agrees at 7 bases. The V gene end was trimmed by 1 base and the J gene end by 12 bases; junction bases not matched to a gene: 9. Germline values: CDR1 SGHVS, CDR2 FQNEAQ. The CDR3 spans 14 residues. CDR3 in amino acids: CASSLGTRVKGQFF. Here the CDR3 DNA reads TGTGCCAGCAGCTTAGGGACTAGAGTTAAGGGGCAGTTCTTC.

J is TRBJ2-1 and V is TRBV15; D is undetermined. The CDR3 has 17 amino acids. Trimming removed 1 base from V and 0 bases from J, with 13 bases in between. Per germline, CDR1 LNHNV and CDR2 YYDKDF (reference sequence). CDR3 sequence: CATSRGRSDSSYNEQFF. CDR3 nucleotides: TGTGCCACCAGCAGAGGCCGGAGCGATAGCTCCTACAATGAGCAGTTCTTC.

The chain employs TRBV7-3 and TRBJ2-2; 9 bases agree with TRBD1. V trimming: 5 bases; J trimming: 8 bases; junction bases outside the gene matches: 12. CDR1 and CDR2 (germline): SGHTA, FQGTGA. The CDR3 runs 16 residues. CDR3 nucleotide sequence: TGTGCCAGCAGCCCCGGGGGACAGGGCTTCTCTGGGGAGCTGTTTTTT. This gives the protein CASSPGGQGFSGELFF.

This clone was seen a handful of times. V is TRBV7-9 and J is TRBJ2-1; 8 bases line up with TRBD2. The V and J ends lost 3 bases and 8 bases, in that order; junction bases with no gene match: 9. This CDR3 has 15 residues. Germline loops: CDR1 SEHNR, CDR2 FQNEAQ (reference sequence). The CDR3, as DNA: TGTGCCAGCAGCTTCGGAAGCGGGAGTCGGCATGAGCAGTTCTTC. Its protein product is CASSFGSGSRHEQFF.

The CDR3 loop reads CASSLGQGVSGTDTQYF. The CDR3, as DNA: TGTGCCAGCAGCTTAGGCCAGGGGGTTTCGGGCACAGATACGCAGTATTTT. The J gene is TRBJ2-3, the V gene TRBV7-3; 7 positions match TRBD1. The germline V gene encodes CDR1 SGHTA and CDR2 FQGTGA. The CDR3 spans 17 residues. The V segment lost 2 bases and the J segment 1 base; nucleotides outside the gene matches: 9.

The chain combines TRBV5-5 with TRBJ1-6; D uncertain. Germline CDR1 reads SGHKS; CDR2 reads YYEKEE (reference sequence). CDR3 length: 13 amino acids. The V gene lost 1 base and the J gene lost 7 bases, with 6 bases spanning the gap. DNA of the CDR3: TGTGCCAGCAGCTTGCTTCTAAATTCACCCCTCCACTTT. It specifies CASSLLLNSPLHF.

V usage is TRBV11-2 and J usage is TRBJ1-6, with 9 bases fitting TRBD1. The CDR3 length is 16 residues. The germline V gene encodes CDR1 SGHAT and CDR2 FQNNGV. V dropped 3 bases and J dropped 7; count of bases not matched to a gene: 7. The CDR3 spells CASSFRPGTGNSPLHF. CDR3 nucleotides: TGTGCCAGCAGCTTTCGTCCCGGGACAGGGAATTCACCCCTCCACTTT.

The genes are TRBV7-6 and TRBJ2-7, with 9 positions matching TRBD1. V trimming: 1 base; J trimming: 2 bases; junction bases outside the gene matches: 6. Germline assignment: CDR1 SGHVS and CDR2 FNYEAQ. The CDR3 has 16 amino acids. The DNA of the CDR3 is TGTGCCAGCAGCTTAGGGGGGGGACAGGGAACCTACGAGCAGTACTTC. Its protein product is CASSLGGGQGTYEQYF.

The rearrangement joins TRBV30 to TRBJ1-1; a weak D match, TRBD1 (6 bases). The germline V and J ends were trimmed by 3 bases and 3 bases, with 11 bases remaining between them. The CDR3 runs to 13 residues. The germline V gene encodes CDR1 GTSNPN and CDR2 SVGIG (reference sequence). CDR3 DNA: TGTGCCTGGAGACCAGGGGCACACACTGAAGCTTTCTTT. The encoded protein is CAWRPGAHTEAFF. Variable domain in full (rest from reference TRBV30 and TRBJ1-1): SQTIHQWPATLVQPVGSPLSLECTVEGTSNPNLYWYRQAAGRGLQLLFYSVGIGQISSEVPQNLSASRPQDRQFILSSKKLLLSDSGFYLCAWRPGAHTEAFFGQGTRLTVV.

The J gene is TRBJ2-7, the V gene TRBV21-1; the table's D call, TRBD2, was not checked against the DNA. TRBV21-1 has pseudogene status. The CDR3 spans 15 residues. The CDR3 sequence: CASSAGLQKAYEQYF. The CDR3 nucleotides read TGTGCCAGCAGCGCGGGACTGCAAAAGGCCTACGAGCAGTACTTC.

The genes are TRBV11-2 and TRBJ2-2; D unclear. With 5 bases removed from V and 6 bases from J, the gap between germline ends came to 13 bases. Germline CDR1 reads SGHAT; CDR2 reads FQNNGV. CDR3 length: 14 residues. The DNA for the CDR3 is TGTGCCAGCAGCCCCCTCGGAGAGTCCGGGGAGCTGTTTTTT. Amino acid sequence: CASSPLGESGELFF.

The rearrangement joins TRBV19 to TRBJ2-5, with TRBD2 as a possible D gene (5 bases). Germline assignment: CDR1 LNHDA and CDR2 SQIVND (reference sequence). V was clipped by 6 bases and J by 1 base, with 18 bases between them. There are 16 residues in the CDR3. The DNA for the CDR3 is TGTGCCAGTAGGCCAGCGGACCGTATGGGCCAAGAGACCCAGTACTTC. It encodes CASRPADRMGQETQYF.

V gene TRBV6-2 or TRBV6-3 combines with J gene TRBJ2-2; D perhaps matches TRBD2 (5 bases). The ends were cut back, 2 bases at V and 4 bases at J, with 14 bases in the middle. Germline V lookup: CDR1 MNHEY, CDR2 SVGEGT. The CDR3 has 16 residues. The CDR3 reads CASSYVEGASTGELFF. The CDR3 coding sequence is TGTGCCAGCAGTTACGTTGAGGGAGCGAGCACCGGGGAGCTGTTTTTT.

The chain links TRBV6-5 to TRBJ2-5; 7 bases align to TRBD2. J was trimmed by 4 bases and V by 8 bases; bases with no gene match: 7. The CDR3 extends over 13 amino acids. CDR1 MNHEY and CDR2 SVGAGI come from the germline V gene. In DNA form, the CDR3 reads TGTGCCAGCCGGGACTACCAAGGAGAGACCCAGTACTTC. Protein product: CASRDYQGETQYF.